This T cell receptor (beta chain) is from a study of blood T cells in healthy people across ages. Study information: About one barcoded beta molecule per two T cells was the capture yield of template switching.

Using a J-beta primer mix together with a sample-barcoded 5' primer, a second PCR was run for roughly 7 to 11 cycles. Sequencing yielded, for each sample, at least 3 million paired-end reads carrying CDR3. TCRdb passed the 5' RACE reads through MiXCR, listing each CDR3 protein once. The sample has about 1.8 million distinct CDR3 sequences; less than 50% are singletons. Trimming removed 0 bases from V and 0 bases from J, with 7 bases in between. The CDR3 runs 14 residues. Germline assignment: CDR1 SGDLS and CDR2 YYNGEE. The chain recombines TRBV9 with TRBJ2-7; the D gene is possibly TRBD2 (6 bases). Material for sequencing was blood. This clonotype originated in a woman aged 40-49 years in good health. The CDR3 loop reads CASSVVGGSYEQYF. The CDR3 bases are TGTGCCAGCAGCGTAGTGGGGGGCTCCTACGAGCAGTACTTC.